The rows below give T cell receptor beta chains drawn from one sample of a study of radiation and T cells in renal cell carcinoma. Profiling relied on immunoSEQ multiplex PCR, and the TCRdb table lists in-frame clones only, not all of them. The data show 50,000 to 70,000 clones, with around 80% seen just once and about 6.3% held by the top ten. This specimen consisted of blood, obtained from a patient whose treatment included radiotherapy and nephrectomy. The source of these receptors is a man aged 55 to 69 with renal cell carcinoma. Each CDR3 is given with its conserved first and last residue. Fields, in order: CDR3 protein, CDR3 DNA, D gene, clone size, J gene, V gene. A D gene is named only where the DNA matches it firmly. Some rows mark clone size as missing; the rest say once, few, many or name a class of expanded clone.

CDR3: CASSQADTEAFF
DNA: TGCGCCAGCAGCCAAGCGGATACTGAAGCTTTCTTT
D: NA
size: NA
J: TRBJ1-1
V: TRBV4-1

CDR3: CAWSRDQQETQYF
DNA: TGTGCCTGGAGTAGGGATCAACAAGAGACCCAGTACTTC
D: NA
size: few
J: TRBJ2-5
V: TRBV30

CDR3: CASSIIGQPAGELFF
DNA: TGTGCCAGTAGTATTATAGGACAACCGGCCGGGGAGCTGTTTTTT
D: NA
size: NA
J: TRBJ2-2
V: TRBV19

CDR3: CASSLDAGNQPQHF
DNA: TGTGCCAGCAGCCTCGACGCTGGCAATCAGCCCCAGCATTTT
D: NA
size: NA
J: TRBJ1-5
V: TRBV16

CDR3: CASRVGGSITEAFF
DNA: TGTGCCAGCAGAGTCGGCGGAAGCATAACTGAAGCTTTCTTT
D: NA
size: NA
J: TRBJ1-1
V: TRBV25-1

CDR3: CASSPSGNYNEQFF
DNA: TGTGCCAGCAGTCCGTCCGGGAACTACAATGAGCAGTTCTTC
D: NA
size: NA
J: TRBJ2-1
V: TRBV7-3

CDR3: CASSIRQGGAMGPGAFF
DNA: TGTGCCAGTAGTATACGGCAGGGAGGGGCCATGGGGCCAGGAGCTTTCTTT
D: NA
size: NA
J: TRBJ1-1
V: TRBV19

CDR3: CASSLRAGNTIYF
DNA: TGTGCCAGCAGCTTAAGGGCTGGAAACACCATATATTTT
D: NA
size: NA
J: TRBJ1-3
V: TRBV5-6

CDR3: CASCIRCLGPGLAGTETQYF
DNA: TGCGCCAGCTGTATTCGCTGCTTGGGGCCGGGACTAGCGGGAACGGAGACCCAGTACTTC
D: TRBD2
size: NA
J: TRBJ2-5
V: TRBV5-1

CDR3: CASSDAFSGSYNEQFF
DNA: TGTGCCAGCAGTGACGCCTTTAGCGGGTCCTACAATGAGCAGTTCTTC
D: TRBD2
size: NA
J: TRBJ2-1
V: TRBV2

CDR3: CATSGGGDQETQYF
DNA: TGTGCCACCAGCGGTGGGGGGGACCAAGAGACCCAGTACTTC
D: TRBD2
size: NA
J: TRBJ2-5
V: TRBV15

CDR3: CASRSLQGAFYNEQFF
DNA: TGTGCCAGTAGAAGTCTACAGGGGGCTTTTTACAATGAGCAGTTCTTC
D: TRBD1
size: NA
J: TRBJ2-1
V: TRBV19

CDR3: CASSSTGGGYNEQFF
DNA: TGTGCCAGCAGCTCGACAGGGGGCGGGTACAATGAGCAGTTCTTC
D: TRBD1
size: NA
J: TRBJ2-1
V: TRBV7-9

CDR3: CASSFSRGEKLFF
DNA: TGTGCCAGCAGTTTCTCTAGGGGTGAAAAACTGTTTTTT
D: NA
size: NA
J: TRBJ1-4
V: TRBV27

CDR3: CASSLVGATTEAFF
DNA: TGTGCCAGCAGCTTAGTTGGGGCAACGACTGAAGCTTTCTTT
D: NA
size: NA
J: TRBJ1-1
V: TRBV7-9

CDR3: CASSKPPGEGLNTEAFF
DNA: TGTGCCAGCAGCAAACCCCCAGGGGAAGGGCTGAACACTGAAGCTTTCTTT
D: NA
size: NA
J: TRBJ1-1
V: TRBV7-9

CDR3: CASSDVQARETQYF
DNA: TGCGCCAGCAGTGACGTTCAGGCGAGAGAGACCCAGTACTTC
D: NA
size: NA
J: TRBJ2-5
V: TRBV10-1

CDR3: CASSLGGQGRNGYTF
DNA: TGTGCCAGCAGCTTAGGTGGACAGGGGAGGAATGGCTACACCTTC
D: TRBD1
size: NA
J: TRBJ1-2
V: TRBV7-2

CDR3: CACRTSGMIFEQFF
DNA: TGTGCCTGCAGGACTAGCGGGATGATCTTTGAGCAGTTCTTC
D: TRBD2
size: NA
J: TRBJ2-1
V: TRBV30

CDR3: CASGLVPGGELFF
DNA: TGTGCTAGTGGTTTGGTACCAGGCGGGGAGCTGTTTTTT
D: NA
size: NA
J: TRBJ2-2
V: TRBV12-5

CDR3: CASSQYSSYEQYF
DNA: TGTGCCAGCAGCCAGTATAGCTCCTACGAGCAGTACTTC
D: NA
size: NA
J: TRBJ2-7
V: TRBV5-4

CDR3: CASTPLGEGGTGELFF
DNA: TGCGCCAGCACCCCCCTCGGGGAGGGCGGCACCGGGGAGCTGTTTTTT
D: TRBD2
size: once
J: TRBJ2-2
V: TRBV5-1

CDR3: CASSPEINRFHGYTF
DNA: TGTGCCAGCAGCCCCGAAATTAACAGGTTCCACGGCTACACCTTC
D: NA
size: NA
J: TRBJ1-2
V: TRBV7-6

CDR3: CASSHPGDRKNEKLFF
DNA: TGTGCCAGTAGCCACCCCGGGGACAGAAAAAATGAAAAACTGTTTTTT
D: TRBD1
size: NA
J: TRBJ1-4
V: TRBV19

CDR3: CASDSMNTEAFF
DNA: TGTGCCAGCGACAGCATGAACACTGAAGCTTTCTTT
D: NA
size: NA
J: TRBJ1-1
V: TRBV27

CDR3: CASSLVPSGKNEQFF
DNA: TGCGCCAGCAGCTTGGTCCCTAGCGGAAAAAATGAGCAGTTCTTC
D: TRBD2
size: NA
J: TRBJ2-1
V: TRBV5-1

CDR3: CASSPRGRDTEAFF
DNA: TGTGCCAGCAGCCCCAGGGGGCGAGACACTGAAGCTTTCTTT
D: TRBD1
size: NA
J: TRBJ1-1
V: TRBV4-2

CDR3: CASSQDIGGRTTDTQYF
DNA: TGTGCCAGCAGCCAAGATATCGGGGGCAGGACCACAGATACGCAGTATTTT
D: NA
size: NA
J: TRBJ2-3
V: TRBV14

CDR3: CASSGGQGDSPLHF
DNA: TGTGCCAGCAGCGGGGGACAGGGGGATTCACCCCTCCACTTT
D: TRBD1
size: NA
J: TRBJ1-6
V: TRBV5-4

CDR3: CATSTIGDSGNTIYF
DNA: TGTGCCACCAGCACGATAGGGGACTCTGGAAACACCATATATTTT
D: NA
size: NA
J: TRBJ1-3
V: TRBV15

CDR3: CASSMGGRPYNEQFF
DNA: TGTGCCAGTAGTATGGGCGGGAGGCCCTACAATGAGCAGTTCTTC
D: TRBD2
size: few
J: TRBJ2-1
V: TRBV19

CDR3: CASSRTSGSYEQYF
DNA: TGTGCCAGCAGCCGGACTAGCGGGTCCTACGAGCAGTACTTC
D: TRBD2
size: NA
J: TRBJ2-7
V: TRBV11-2

CDR3: CASSEADRVPGELFF
DNA: TGTGCCAGCAGTGAAGCCGACAGGGTCCCCGGGGAGCTGTTTTTT
D: TRBD1
size: NA
J: TRBJ2-2
V: TRBV6-1

CDR3: CASSSRRENTGELFF
DNA: TGTGCCAGCAGCTCTCGCCGGGAGAACACCGGGGAGCTGTTTTTT
D: NA
size: once
J: TRBJ2-2
V: TRBV7-2

CDR3: CASSWDRGRELFF
DNA: TGTGCCAGCAGCTGGGACAGGGGGCGAGAACTGTTTTTT
D: TRBD1
size: NA
J: TRBJ1-4
V: TRBV7-8

CDR3: CASSFRAIRANVLTF
DNA: TGTGCCAGCAGCTTCCGAGCAATCAGGGCCAACGTCCTGACTTTC
D: NA
size: NA
J: TRBJ2-6
V: TRBV5-6

CDR3: CASSLTLGAEAFF
DNA: TGCGCCAGCAGCTTAACCCTCGGCGCTGAAGCTTTCTTT
D: NA
size: NA
J: TRBJ1-1
V: TRBV5-1

CDR3: CASSSGLAGETQYF
DNA: TGTGCCAGCAGCTCGGGACTAGCGGGAGAGACCCAGTACTTC
D: TRBD2
size: NA
J: TRBJ2-5
V: TRBV11-3

CDR3: CASSSEAASTDTQYF
DNA: TGTGCCAGCAGCTCTGAGGCGGCGAGCACAGATACGCAGTATTTT
D: NA
size: NA
J: TRBJ2-3
V: TRBV7-2

CDR3: CASSVGSGGYKGANVLTF
DNA: TGTGCCAGCAGCGTAGGGTCAGGGGGCTATAAGGGGGCCAACGTCCTGACTTTC
D: TRBD1
size: NA
J: TRBJ2-6
V: TRBV9

CDR3: CASSLGGRDNEQFF
DNA: TGTGCCAGCAGCTTGGGGGGGAGAGACAATGAGCAGTTCTTC
D: NA
size: NA
J: TRBJ2-1
V: TRBV5-4

CDR3: CASSLAGTDTQYF
DNA: TGTGCCAGCAGCTTAGCAGGCACAGATACGCAGTATTTT
D: NA
size: few
J: TRBJ2-3
V: TRBV11-2

CDR3: CASSRTGGAAVLTF
DNA: TGTGCCAGCAGCCGGACAGGGGGCGCGGCCGTCCTGACTTTC
D: TRBD1
size: NA
J: TRBJ2-6
V: TRBV7-2